The entry below describes one T cell receptor beta chain. The sample belongs to a study of blood T cell dynamics during melanoma immunotherapy. Noted time point: week 3, after first cycle of checkpoint inhibitor. No patient had earlier systemic cancer treatment, concurrent immunosuppressants, or another active cancer. Method: immunoSEQ multiplex PCR; TCRdb's copy keeps in-frame clones and lacks some. Of about 15,000 clones listed, more than 85% are singletons. V lost 6 bases and J 0 bases, leaving 14 bases between the germline ends. The CDR3 length is 15 residues. The V gene's germline CDR1 is MNHNS and CDR2 SASEGT.

Material: blood, obtained from a patient treated with checkpoint blockade. The receptor was isolated from a human donor with melanoma. The rearrangement links TRBV6-1 to TRBJ1-2, with D perhaps matching TRBD1 (6 bases). CDR3 in DNA: TGTGCCAGCAGGGGACGGGACACCCCTAACTATGGCTACACCTTC. This translates into CASRGRDTPNYGYTF.